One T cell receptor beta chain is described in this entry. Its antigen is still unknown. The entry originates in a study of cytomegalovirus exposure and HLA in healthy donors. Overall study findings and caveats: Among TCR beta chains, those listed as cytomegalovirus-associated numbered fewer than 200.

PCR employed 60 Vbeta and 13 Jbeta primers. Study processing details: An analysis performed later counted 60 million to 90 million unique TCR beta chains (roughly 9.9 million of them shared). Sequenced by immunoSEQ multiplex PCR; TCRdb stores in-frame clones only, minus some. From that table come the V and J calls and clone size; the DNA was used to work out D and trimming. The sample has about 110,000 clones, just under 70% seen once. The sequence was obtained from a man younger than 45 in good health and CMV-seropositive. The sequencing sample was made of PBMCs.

In DNA, the CDR3 is TGTGCCAGCAGTTTATCGGACAGGGCAAATTCACCCCTCCACTTT. Protein sequence: CASSLSDRANSPLHF. This chain joins TRBV27 and TRBJ1-6; 8 bases match TRBD1. V was pared by 0 bases and J by 7 bases, with 2 bases of the junction left unmatched. The CDR3 contains 15 residues. Germline CDR1 is MNHEY and CDR2 is SMNVEV (reference sequence).